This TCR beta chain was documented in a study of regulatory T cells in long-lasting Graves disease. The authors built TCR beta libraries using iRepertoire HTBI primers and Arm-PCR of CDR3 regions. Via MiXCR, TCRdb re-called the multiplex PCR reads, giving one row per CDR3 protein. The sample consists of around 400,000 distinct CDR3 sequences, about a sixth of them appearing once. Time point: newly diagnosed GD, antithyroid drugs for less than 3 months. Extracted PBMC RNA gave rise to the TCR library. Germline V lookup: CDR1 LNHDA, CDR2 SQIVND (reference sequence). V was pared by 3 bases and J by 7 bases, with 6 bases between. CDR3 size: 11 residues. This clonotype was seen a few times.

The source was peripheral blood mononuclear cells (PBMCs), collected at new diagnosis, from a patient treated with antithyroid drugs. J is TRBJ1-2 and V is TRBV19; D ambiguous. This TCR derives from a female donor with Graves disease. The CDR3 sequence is CASSIVGGYTF. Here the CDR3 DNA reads TGTGCCAGTAGTATCGTCGGTGGCTACACCTTC.